This T cell receptor (beta chain) stems from a study of control samples from healthy donors and cancer patients. Clones were read by immunoSEQ multiplex PCR, and TCRdb kept only the in-frame ones, dropping some. This sample has about 180,000 clones, with around 90% found just once. Germline CDR1 is MNHNS and CDR2 is SASEGT. The CDR3 has 15 amino acids. Trimming took 3 bases from V and 4 from J; bases not matched to a gene: 3. The clonotype was recovered from a woman between 50 and 59 years old in good health. J is TRBJ1-2 and V is TRBV6-1, with 12 nucleotides matching TRBD1. The sequenced sample was blood. CDR3 region: CASSEGQGAIYGYTF. DNA for the CDR3: TGTGCCAGCAGTGAGGGACAGGGGGCGATCTATGGCTACACCTTC.